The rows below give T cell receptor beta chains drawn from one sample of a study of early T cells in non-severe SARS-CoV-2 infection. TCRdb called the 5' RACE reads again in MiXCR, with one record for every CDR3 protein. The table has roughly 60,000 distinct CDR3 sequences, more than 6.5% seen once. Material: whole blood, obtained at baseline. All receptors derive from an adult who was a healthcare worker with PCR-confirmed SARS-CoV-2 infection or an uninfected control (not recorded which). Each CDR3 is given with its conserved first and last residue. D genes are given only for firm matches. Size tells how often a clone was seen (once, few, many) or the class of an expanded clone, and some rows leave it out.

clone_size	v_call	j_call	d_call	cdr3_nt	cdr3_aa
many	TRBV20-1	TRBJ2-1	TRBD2	TGCAGTGCTAGAGATGGCGGGGGGTTGGACAATGAGCAGTTCTTC	CSARDGGGLDNEQFF
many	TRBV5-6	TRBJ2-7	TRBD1	TGTGCCAGCAGCGTCGGACAGGGAGGACACGAGCAGTACTTC	CASSVGQGGHEQYF
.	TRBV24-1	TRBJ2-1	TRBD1	TGTGCCACCAGTGACAGGGGGTCGGGGCTGGCGTATGAGCAGTTCTTC	CATSDRGSGLAYEQFF
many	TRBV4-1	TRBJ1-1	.	TGCGCCAGCAGCCAAGATCCCGGGGGGAGCACTGAAGCTTTCTTT	CASSQDPGGSTEAFF
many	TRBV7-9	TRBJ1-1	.	TGTGCCAGCAGGTTCAGCAGGGGAGCCACTGAAGCTTTCTTT	CASRFSRGATEAFF
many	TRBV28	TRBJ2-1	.	TGTGCCAGCAGCCTTGGGAGCGGGTCGTCGCCCACGAGCTCCTACAATGAGCAGTTCTTC	CASSLGSGSSPTSSYNEQFF
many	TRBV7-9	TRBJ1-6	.	TGTGCCAGCAGCTTAGGGGCAGGGACATCGGGTGTGACCCTCCACTTT	CASSLGAGTSGVTLHF
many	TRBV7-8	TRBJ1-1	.	TGTGCCAGCAGCTTAAGGGTTCGGGACACTGAAGCTTTCTTT	CASSLRVRDTEAFF
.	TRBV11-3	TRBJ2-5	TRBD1	TGTGCCAGCAGCTTAGGGACAGGACCTCAAGAGACCCAGTACTTC	CASSLGTGPQETQYF
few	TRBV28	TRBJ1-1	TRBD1	TGTGCGAGCAGTAGGGGGCGCGGGATTAGTGAAGCTTTCTTT	CASSRGRGISEAFF
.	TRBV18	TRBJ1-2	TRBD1	TGTGCCAGCTCCGGGACAGGGAAGAACTATGGCTACACCTTC	CASSGTGKNYGYTF
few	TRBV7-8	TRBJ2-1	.	TGTGCCAGCAGCCCAGGGACCCCCAAGGTCCATGAGCAGTTCTTC	CASSPGTPKVHEQFF
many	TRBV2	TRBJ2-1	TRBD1	TGTGCCAGCAGTGAAGAAGGGGGCGGTGAGCAGTTCTTC	CASSEEGGGEQFF
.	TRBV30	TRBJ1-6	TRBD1	TGTGCCTGGAGGGGACAGACATCTAATTCACCCCTCCACTTT	CAWRGQTSNSPLHF
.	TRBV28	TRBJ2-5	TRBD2	TGTGCCAGCAGCCTAGGGCTAGCGGGCCCCCAAGAGACCCAGTACTTC	CASSLGLAGPQETQYF
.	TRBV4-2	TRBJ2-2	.	TGTGCCAGCAGCCAAGCGGACTCTGACACCGGGGAGCTGTTTTTT	CASSQADSDTGELFF
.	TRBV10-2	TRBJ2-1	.	TGCGCCAGCAGTGATGGCCGGGATGAGCAGTTCTTC	CASSDGRDEQFF
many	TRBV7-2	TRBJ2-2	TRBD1	TGTGCCAGCAGCCTACAGGGGGCGGACGGGGAGCTGTTTTTT	CASSLQGADGELFF
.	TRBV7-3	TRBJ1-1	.	TGTGCCAGCAGCCCCTATGGGTCTATCACTGAAGCTTTCTTT	CASSPYGSITEAFF
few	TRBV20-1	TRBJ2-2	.	TGCAGTGCCCCCGGCCGAGCCTACACCGGGGAGCTGTTTTTT	CSAPGRAYTGELFF
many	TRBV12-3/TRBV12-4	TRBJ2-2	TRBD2	TGTGCCAGCAGTTCCTGGACTAGCGAGGGGACCGGGGAGCTGTTTTTT	CASSSWTSEGTGELFF
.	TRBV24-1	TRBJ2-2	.	TGTGCCACCAGTGACCCGTATACAGGGAGGGGCGGGGAGCTGTTTTTT	CATSDPYTGRGGELFF
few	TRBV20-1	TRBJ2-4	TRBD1	TGCAGTGCCTTGGGACAGGGGGCCAAAAACATTCAGTACTTC	CSALGQGAKNIQYF
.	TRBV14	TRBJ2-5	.	TGTGCCAGCAGCCTCGGCGGGCTAGCAGAGACCCAGTACTTC	CASSLGGLAETQYF
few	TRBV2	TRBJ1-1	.	TGTGCCAGCAGTGGCAGGGCTGAAGCTTTCTTT	CASSGRAEAFF
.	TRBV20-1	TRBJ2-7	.	TGCAGTGCTAGATCGTCAGGACCTTACGAGCAGTACTTC	CSARSSGPYEQYF
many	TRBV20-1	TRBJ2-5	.	TGCAGTGCTAGCCCCCTAGCCGAGCTCCAAGAGACCCAGTACTTC	CSASPLAELQETQYF
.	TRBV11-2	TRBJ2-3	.	TGTGCCAGCAGCCCGATTGGGGGTTTGGATACGCAGTATTTT	CASSPIGGLDTQYF
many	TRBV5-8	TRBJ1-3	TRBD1	TGTGCCAGCAGCCGAGAGACAGGGAGCAACACCATATATTTT	CASSRETGSNTIYF
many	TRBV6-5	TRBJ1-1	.	TGTGCCAGCAGTTATAAGGGGGGAAACACTGAAGCTTTCTTT	CASSYKGGNTEAFF
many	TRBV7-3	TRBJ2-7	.	TGTGCCAGCAGCTTAGGTCCAGCCGGCTACGAGCAGTACTTC	CASSLGPAGYEQYF
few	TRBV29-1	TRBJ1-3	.	TGCAGCGCATCTCCCGACGGAAACTCTGGAAACACCATATATTTT	CSASPDGNSGNTIYF
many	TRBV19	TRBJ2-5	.	TGTGCCAGTCGGGACTCCTTGTACCAAGAGACCCAGTACTTC	CASRDSLYQETQYF
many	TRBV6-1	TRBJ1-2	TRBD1	TGTGCCAGCGCCAAGCAGGGACAGGGGGTTTTTGGCTACACCTTC	CASAKQGQGVFGYTF
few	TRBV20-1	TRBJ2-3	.	TGCAGCTTGAAGGACGGACCTAGCACAGATACGCAGTATTTT	CSLKDGPSTDTQYF
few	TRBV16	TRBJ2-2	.	TGTGCCAGCAGCCAATCACGGGGCACCGGGGAGCTGTTTTTT	CASSQSRGTGELFF
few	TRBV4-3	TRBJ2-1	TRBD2	TGCGCCAGCAGCCCCGGGACTAGCGGATACAATGAGCAGTTCTTC	CASSPGTSGYNEQFF
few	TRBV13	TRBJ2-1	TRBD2	TGTGCCAGCAGCCCGTCCTGGACTAGCGGTCCCAATGAGCAGTTCTTC	CASSPSWTSGPNEQFF
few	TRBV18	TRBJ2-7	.	TGTGCCAGCTCACCAGGAGGGGCCGAGCAGTACTTC	CASSPGGAEQYF
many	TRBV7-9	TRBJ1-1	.	TGTGCCAGCAGGTATCGGGACGGAGTAAAAGCTTTCTTT	CASRYRDGVKAFF
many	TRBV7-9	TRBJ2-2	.	TGTGCCAGCAGCTCTACAGGGACCGGGGAGCTGTTTTTT	CASSSTGTGELFF
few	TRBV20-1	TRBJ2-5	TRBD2	TGCAGTGCTAGAGATGGTCTAGCGGGGCAAGAGACCCAGTACTTC	CSARDGLAGQETQYF
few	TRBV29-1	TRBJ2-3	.	TGCAGCGGTCTTCCCTTCGGGGGCGCGGCAGATACGCAGTATTTT	CSGLPFGGAADTQYF
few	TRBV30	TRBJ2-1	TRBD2	TGTGCCTGGAGTGGGACTAGCGATGAGCAGTTCTTC	CAWSGTSDEQFF
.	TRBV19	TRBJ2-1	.	TGTGCCAGTAGCCTCGACGGGGGTTTCAATGAGCAGTTCTTC	CASSLDGGFNEQFF
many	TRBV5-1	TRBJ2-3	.	TGCGCCAGCAGCTTACCCACAGATACGCAGTATTTT	CASSLPTDTQYF
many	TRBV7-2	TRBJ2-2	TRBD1	TGTGCCAGCAGCTCCAGGGACAGGAACACCGGGGAGCTGTTTTTT	CASSSRDRNTGELFF
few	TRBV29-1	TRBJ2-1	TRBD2	TGCAGCGTTGAAGCCCCTCGTGGGGGGGGAGCGAGCTCCTACAATGAGCAGTTCTTC	CSVEAPRGGGASSYNEQFF
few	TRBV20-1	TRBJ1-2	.	TGCAGTGCCCCCGGGGGCTACACCTTC	CSAPGGYTF
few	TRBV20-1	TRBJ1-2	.	TGCAGTGGGACACATGGCGGTAGCTATGGCTACACCTTC	CSGTHGGSYGYTF
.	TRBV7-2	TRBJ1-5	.	TGTGCCAGCAGCTCAGCCGGACAGAGCAATCAGCCCCAGCATTTT	CASSSAGQSNQPQHF
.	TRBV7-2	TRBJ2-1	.	TGTGCCAGCAGCTTCCGGAGTCGGGCCATCTTAGGCAATGAGCAGTTCTTC	CASSFRSRAILGNEQFF
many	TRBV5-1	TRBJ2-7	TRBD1	TGCGCCAGCAGTCATCCTGACAGGGGTCCCCTCTACGAGCAGTACTTC	CASSHPDRGPLYEQYF
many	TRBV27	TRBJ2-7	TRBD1	TGTGCCAGCAGTTTTTCAGGGGGGGACAGGGACTACGAGCAGTACTTC	CASSFSGGDRDYEQYF
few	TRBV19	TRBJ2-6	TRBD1	TGTGCCAGCTTAAAGGGGGCCTTCTCTGGGGCCAACGTCCTGACTTTC	CASLKGAFSGANVLTF
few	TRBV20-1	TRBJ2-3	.	TGCAGTGCGCCTTCGGGACTTGTCACAGATACGCAGTATTTT	CSAPSGLVTDTQYF
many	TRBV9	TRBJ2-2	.	TGTGCCAGCAGCCCTAGGAGGCCCGAAGGGGAGCTGTTTTTT	CASSPRRPEGELFF
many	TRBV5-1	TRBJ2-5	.	TGCGCCAGCAGCCCCGGGGCTCAAGAGACCCAGTACTTC	CASSPGAQETQYF
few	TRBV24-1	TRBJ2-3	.	TGTGCCACCAGTGGACCTCAGGGTTTCTCGCAGTATTTT	CATSGPQGFSQYF
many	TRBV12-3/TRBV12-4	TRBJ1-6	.	TGTGCCAGCAGTTTTTCTAGTATCGGGGATTCACCCCTCCACTTT	CASSFSSIGDSPLHF